Listed below are T cell receptor beta chains from one sample, sequenced in a study of shared clonotypes between healthy human individuals. Only in-frame clones appear in the TCRdb table, and some are missing; sequencing was by immunoSEQ multiplex PCR. The sample holds around 1,100,000 clones, 70% to 85% seen once. Sequenced sample: memory CD4+ T cells from PBMCs. These receptors all stem from a man between 18 and 29 years old in good health. Some clones in this sample may be carry-over from other donors' samples. The CDR3 runs from the conserved cysteine through the conserved F or W. A D gene is named only where the DNA matches it firmly. Clone size is stated in some rows and not others, as once, few, many or a class when expanded.

D gene,clone size,V gene,J gene,CDR3 DNA,CDR3 protein
TRBD1,once,TRBV4-1,TRBJ2-2,TGCGCCAGCAGCCTGGGACAGGGCCCTTCCCCGAACACCGGGGAGCTGTTTTTT,CASSLGQGPSPNTGELFF
.,.,TRBV4-3,TRBJ1-1,TGCGCCAGCAGCCAAGATTTGGGGATGCGGGAAGCTTTCTTT,CASSQDLGMREAFF
TRBD1,.,TRBV2,TRBJ2-2,TGTGCCAGCATTCCAGGGACAGGGATCGGCGGGGAGCTGTTTTTT,CASIPGTGIGGELFF
.,.,TRBV5-8,TRBJ2-2,TGTGCCAGCAGCCGAGTGGGGGCGAGAAACACCGGGGAGCTGTTTTTT,CASSRVGARNTGELFF
TRBD1,.,TRBV14,TRBJ2-1,TGTGCCAGCAGCCGAAAGACCAGACAGGGGGCGCGAAGTGAGCAGTTCTTC,CASSRKTRQGARSEQFF
.,.,TRBV5-1,TRBJ2-2,TGCGCCAGCAGGGACCGAGTGGCCGGGGAGCTGTTTTTT,CASRDRVAGELFF
TRBD1,.,TRBV18,TRBJ2-1,TGTGCCAGCTCACCACGGGCCGCGGGACAGGGAAGCAATGAGCAGTTCTTC,CASSPRAAGQGSNEQFF
.,.,TRBV11-2,TRBJ1-5,TGTGCCAGCAGCGTGGACAGTATCAATCAGCCCCAGCATTTT,CASSVDSINQPQHF
TRBD1,few,TRBV11-2,TRBJ1-1,TGTGCCAGCAGCTCTCTTGGACAGGGAAATACTGAAGCTTTCTTT,CASSSLGQGNTEAFF
TRBD1,.,TRBV2,TRBJ1-3,TGTGCCAGCAGTGTGGACAGGGGTTATAGTGGAAACACCATATATTTT,CASSVDRGYSGNTIYF
TRBD1,.,TRBV29-1,TRBJ2-3,TGCAGCGTTGAGGCCGGACAGGGGGTCAAACCCTCAAACACAGATACGCAGTATTTT,CSVEAGQGVKPSNTDTQYF
TRBD1,.,TRBV6-6,TRBJ2-2,TGTGCCAGCAGCCCCCGGACAGGCGGGGAGCTGTTTTTT,CASSPRTGGELFF
.,.,TRBV5-1,TRBJ2-2,TGCGCCAGCAGCTTTGGCCTGCCGGGCACCGGGGAGCTGTTTTTT,CASSFGLPGTGELFF
TRBD1,.,TRBV6-6,TRBJ2-7,TGTGCCAGCAGTTATGAAGGGGGCCGTGTGCGCGAGCAGTACTTC,CASSYEGGRVREQYF
.,.,TRBV30,TRBJ1-4,TGTGCCTGGAGTCCCCGAGGGCAGACGGGAGAAAAACTGTTTTTT,CAWSPRGQTGEKLFF
.,.,TRBV19,TRBJ1-2,TGTGCCAGTAGTGTCCTCTATCGGGGCTACACCTTC,CASSVLYRGYTF
TRBD1,.,TRBV27,TRBJ1-4,TGTGCCAGCAGTTTGGGAGGACAGGGGAATGAAAAACTGTTTTTT,CASSLGGQGNEKLFF
.,.,TRBV10-3,TRBJ2-1,TGTGCCATCAGTGAGCAGGGACTGGGGGACAATGAGCAGTTCTTC,CAISEQGLGDNEQFF
.,many,TRBV9,TRBJ2-7,TGTGCCAGCAGCGTAGCGTGGGGGAGGTCCTACGAGCAGTACTTC,CASSVAWGRSYEQYF
.,.,TRBV19,TRBJ2-4,TGTGCCAGTAGTATACCGGGAGAAGGCAAAAACATTCAGTACTTC,CASSIPGEGKNIQYF
.,.,TRBV27,TRBJ2-7,TGTGCCAGCAGTCCGCGGACCGAGACCTACGAGCAGTACTTC,CASSPRTETYEQYF
TRBD2,.,TRBV7-9,TRBJ2-2,TGTGCCAGCAGCAAAGGGGCTAGCGGGAGGGCGAACACCGGGGAGCTGTTTTTT,CASSKGASGRANTGELFF
TRBD1,few,TRBV28,TRBJ2-2,TGTGCCAGCATGGACAGGGGCAGGGAGCTGTTTTTT,CASMDRGRELFF
.,.,TRBV1,TRBJ2-2,TGCACCAGCAGCCAAGACCATATAAACACCGGGGAGCTGTTTTTT,CTSSQDHINTGELFF
TRBD2,.,TRBV10-3,TRBJ2-3,TGTGCCATCAGGAACAGCGGGAGTATGGCAGATACGCAGTATTTT,CAIRNSGSMADTQYF
TRBD2,.,TRBV6-1,TRBJ2-2,TGTGCCAGCAGTGAAGCGCGGGGGACGAACACCGGGGAGCTGTTTTTT,CASSEARGTNTGELFF
TRBD1,.,TRBV27,TRBJ1-1,TGTGCCAGCAGTCGGTGGGGAACAGGGGCTGAAGCTTTCTTT,CASSRWGTGAEAFF
.,once,TRBV5-6,TRBJ2-7,TGTGCCAGCAGCTTGGGATCATCCCTCGAGCAGTACTTC,CASSLGSSLEQYF
.,.,TRBV2,TRBJ1-5,TGTGCCAGCAGTGGGGTGGGGAGGGATTATCAGCCCCAGCATTTT,CASSGVGRDYQPQHF
TRBD2,.,TRBV19,TRBJ2-1,TGTGCCAGTATTCGGTACTTGGCGGGAGGGCCACCTGGAGTGCGTCTCGGCAATGAGCAGTTCTTC,CASIRYLAGGPPGVRLGNEQFF
.,.,TRBV7-2,TRBJ2-5,TGTGCCAGCTCGACAGCGAACCAAGAGACCCAGTACTTC,CASSTANQETQYF